This T cell receptor (beta chain) was recovered during a study of blood T cell repertoires in COVID-19. Whole-study context: Acute and convalescent COVID-19 samples came from the United States, Italy and Spain. T cells, B-cell-depleted T cells, or PBMCs supplied cDNA or gDNA.

Under the authors' procedure: Amplifying reference gene primers gave estimates of nucleated cell counts. This table comes from immunoSEQ multiplex PCR, and its TCRdb copy is limited to in-frame clones, with some not included. Clone size and V and J calls were adopted from that table, with D and trimming inferred from the DNA. Among around 210,000 clones listed, 88% were seen once. The germline V gene has CDR1 KGHDR and CDR2 SFDVKD. After removal of 5 bases from V and 0 bases from J, the junction contained 6 bases not matched to a gene. The CDR3 totals 16 residues. The sequence derives from a man between 18 and 35 years old with active or convalescent COVID-19. The V gene is TRBV24-1, the J gene TRBJ1-3; the match to TRBD1 covers 7 bases. The source material was peripheral blood. The CDR3 nucleotides read TGTGCCACCAGTGGGGGGGACAGTTCCTCTGGAAACACCATATATTTT. Translation: CATSGGDSSSGNTIYF.